The next 24 T cell receptor beta chains were all read from a single sample in a study of blood T cell repertoires in COVID-19. Using immunoSEQ multiplex PCR, the repertoire was profiled, and TCRdb retains in-frame clones only, with some absent. Altogether about 200,000 clones are present, 70% to 90% being singletons, with the ten largest covering 0.8% to 0.95%. Sequencing was done on a sample of peripheral blood. These receptor sequences come from a man in his 60s with COVID-19, enrolled during active disease.

The chain is built from TRBV5-1 and TRBJ1-6, with TRBD1 matching 9 bases. CDR1 is SGHRS, CDR2 YFSETQ, per germline. The CDR3 sequence is 15 residues long. The V and J ends lost 4 bases and 9 bases, in that order; junction bases with no gene match: 8. The CDR3 reads CASSEKGQGGSPLHF. The CDR3 DNA follows: TGCGCCAGCAGCGAAAAGGGACAGGGTGGTTCACCCCTCCACTTT. Looking up the rest from reference TRBV5-1 and TRBJ1-6 gives the full variable domain: KAGVTQTPRYLIKTRGQQVTLSCSPISGHRSVSWYQQTPGQGLQFLFEYFSETQRNKGNFPGRFSGRQFSNSRSEMNVSTLELGDSALYLCASSEKGQGGSPLHFGNGTRLTVT.

Concerning this clone: Different DNA sequences within this sample yield the same CDR3. This sequence joins TRBV28 and TRBJ1-2; D ambiguous. The CDR3 loop spans 12 amino acids. Trimming removed 2 bases from V and 1 base from J, with 2 bases in between. CDR1 and CDR2 from the germline V gene are MDHEN and SYDVKM. The CDR3 sequence: CASSLLNYGYTF. CDR3 DNA sequence: TGTGCCAGCAGTTTACTTAACTATGGCTACACCTTC.

Only a few counts were recorded for this clone. V usage is TRBV19 and J usage is TRBJ1-3, with a weak D call TRBD1 (6 bases). With 5 bases removed from V and 4 bases from J, the gap between germline ends came to 12 bases. Germline CDR1 LNHDA, CDR2 SQIVND (reference sequence). The CDR3 runs 14 residues. The CDR3: CASSPAGVGNTIYF. CDR3 nucleotides: TGTGCCAGTAGTCCGGCAGGGGTCGGAAACACCATATATTTT.

The chain joins TRBV27 to TRBJ1-2; D remains ambiguous. The germline V and J ends were trimmed by 3 bases and 3 bases, with 8 bases remaining between them. CDR1 and CDR2 (germline): MNHEY, SMNVEV (reference sequence). The CDR3 extends over 13 amino acids. CDR3 sequence reads: CASSLEGYYGYTF. The CDR3 DNA is TGTGCCAGCAGTTTGGAGGGTTACTATGGCTACACCTTC.

This chain uses TRBV5-5 with TRBJ1-4, with 10 bases that match TRBD1. Germline CDR1 reads SGHKS; CDR2 reads YYEKEE (reference sequence). Trimming removed 4 bases from V and 2 bases from J; junction bases left unmatched: 8. The CDR3 is made up of 17 amino acids. In nucleotides, the CDR3 is TGTGCCAGCAGCCCAGGGGACAGGGGAGGGACTAATGAAAAACTGTTTTTT. Its translation is CASSPGDRGGTNEKLFF.

This clone was picked up one time. The V and J genes are TRBV2 and TRBJ1-2, with a tentative D call TRBD1 (6 bases). Germline CDR1 and CDR2: SNHLY and FYNNEI. V dropped 2 bases and J dropped 4 bases, with 11 bases sitting between them. This CDR3 contains 14 residues. This CDR3 reads CASSEKGVGYGYTF. The CDR3 bases are TGTGCCAGCAGTGAAAAGGGGGTGGGCTATGGCTACACCTTC. The entire variable domain, with the rest obtained from reference TRBV2 and TRBJ1-2, is as follows: EPEVTQTPSHQVTQMGQEVILRCVPISNHLYFYWYRQILGQKVEFLVSFYNNEISEKSEIFDDQFSVERPDGSNFTLKIRSTKLEDSAMYFCASSEKGVGYGYTFGSGTRLTVV.

There are a few counts of this clone. J is TRBJ1-4 and V is TRBV4-3; D might be TRBD1 (5 bases). The germline V gene has CDR1 LGHNA and CDR2 YSLEER. Trimming removed 0 bases at V and 8 bases at J, with 16 bases between. The CDR3 contains 16 residues. The CDR3, as DNA: TGCGCCAGCAGCCAAGATAGAGGCTCCGGGGGAGAAAAACTGTTTTTT. As protein: CASSQDRGSGGEKLFF.

This clone has a handful of counts. The CDR3 spells CASSRGFYEKLFF. CDR3 bases: TGTGCCAGCAGCCGAGGTTTTTACGAAAAACTGTTTTTT. V usage is TRBV12-3 or TRBV12-4 and J usage is TRBJ1-4; D not resolved. The V end was cut by 6 bases, the J end by 8 bases, with 13 bases between. The CDR3 loop spans 13 amino acids.

CDR3 sequence (DNA): TGTGCCAGCAGACTTGACATCTATGGCTACACCTTC. Translated: CASRLDIYGYTF. This chain joins TRBV28 and TRBJ1-2; D gene ambiguous. There are 12 residues in the CDR3. Per the germline V gene, CDR1 is MDHEN and CDR2 is SYDVKM. Trimming shortened V by 6 bases and J by 4 bases, and 9 bases separated the two germline ends.

The chain joins TRBV29-1 to TRBJ2-3; TRBD1 might be the D (6 bases). Deletions cut 4 bases from V and 2 bases from J, with 16 bases between. Germline-derived CDR1 and CDR2 are SQVTM and ANQGSEA. The CDR3 consists of 15 residues. In DNA, the CDR3 is TGCAGCGTTGGGTTAGGACAGCGGCCCACAGATACGCAGTATTTT. This gives the protein CSVGLGQRPTDTQYF.

The chain recombines TRBV9 with TRBJ1-1; 7 bases fit TRBD1. Trimming took 1 base from V and 7 from J; bases not matched to a gene: 10. CDR1 and CDR2 (germline): SGDLS, YYNGEE. The CDR3 is 15 amino acids. In DNA form, the CDR3 reads TGTGCCAGCAGCGTAACCGGGACAGCTAGAATTGAAGCTTTCTTT. As protein: CASSVTGTARIEAFF.

The rearrangement uses TRBV30 and TRBJ1-5, with D perhaps TRBD1 (5 bases). CDR1 is GTSNPN, CDR2 SVGIG, per germline (reference sequence). The CDR3 totals 14 residues. Deletions cut 4 bases from V and 0 bases from J, with 10 bases between. In nucleotides, the CDR3 is TGTGCCTGGAACGAGGACAATAGCAATCAGCCCCAGCATTTT. Translated, it gives CAWNEDNSNQPQHF.

The count of this clone is one. The rearrangement joins TRBV6-5 to TRBJ1-4; no firm D call. V lost 6 bases to trimming and J lost 5 bases, with 10 bases between them. Germline CDR1 is MNHEY and CDR2 is SVGAGI. This CDR3 region has 13 residues. CDR3 in amino acids: CASRGSLNEKLFF. The CDR3 DNA follows: TGTGCCAGCAGAGGTAGCCTAAATGAAAAACTGTTTTTT.

This clone was seen just once. The J gene is TRBJ2-1, the V gene TRBV6-4, with 8 bases aligning to TRBD1. Losses at the gene ends were 6 bases for V and 8 bases for J; bases not matched to a gene: 6. In germline, CDR1 is MRHNA, CDR2 SNTAGT. The CDR3 consists of 13 residues. CDR3 DNA: TGTGCCAGCAGCGACAGGGGAAACGATGAGCAGTTCTTC. Its translation is CASSDRGNDEQFF.

The V call is TRBV5-4, the J call TRBJ2-2; TRBD1 aligns across 7 bases. V gave up 2 bases and J gave up 0 bases; unmatched junction bases: 4. Germline loops: CDR1 SGHNT, CDR2 YYREEE (reference sequence). CDR3 size: 16 residues. CDR3 nucleotides: TGTGCCAGCAGCTTAGGGCAGGGGGCGAACACCGGGGAGCTGTTTTTT. This encodes CASSLGQGANTGELFF. Drawing the rest from reference TRBV5-4 and TRBJ2-2, the complete variable domain is ETGVTQSPTHLIKTRGQQVTLRCSSQSGHNTVSWYQQALGQGPQFIFQYYREEENGRGNFPPRFSGLQFPNYSSELNVNALELDDSALYLCASSLGQGANTGELFFGEGSRLTVL.

The chain employs TRBV5-1 and TRBJ2-7, with D hard to call. Trimming removed 4 bases at V and 5 bases at J, with 7 bases between. CDR3 length equals 11 residues. Germline CDR1 and CDR2: SGHRS and YFSETQ. Here the CDR3 DNA reads TGCGCCAGCAGCGACCGGGACGAGCAGTACTTC. This translates into CASSDRDEQYF.

V and J are TRBV4-2 and TRBJ1-2; 10 nucleotides match TRBD1. CDR3 size: 14 residues. Germline CDR1 is LGHNA and CDR2 is YNFKEQ. Losses at the gene ends were 3 bases for V and 6 bases for J; bases not matched to a gene: 4. CDR3 DNA: TGTGCCAGCAGCCATCCGGACAGGGGGGATGGCTACACCTTC. It specifies CASSHPDRGDGYTF.

V and J are TRBV5-1 and TRBJ2-1, with 7 bases that match TRBD2. The CDR3 is 14 amino acids. Germline V lookup: CDR1 SGHRS, CDR2 YFSETQ. V shed 1 base and J 2 bases; nucleotides not matched to a gene: 0. DNA for the CDR3: TGCGCCAGCAGCTTGCTAGCGGCCTACAATGAGCAGTTCTTC. Amino acid sequence: CASSLLAAYNEQFF.

The chain has TRBV4-2 and TRBJ1-2; D is uncertain. The CDR3 extends over 13 amino acids. The germline gives CDR1 LGHNA, CDR2 YNFKEQ. V was pared by 0 bases and J by 2 bases, with 4 bases between. This CDR3 reads CASSQDGNYGYTF. For the CDR3, the DNA is TGTGCCAGCAGCCAAGATGGCAACTATGGCTACACCTTC.

J is TRBJ1-2 and V is TRBV7-2; perhaps TRBD1 as D (6 bases). The germline CDR1 and CDR2 sequences are SGHTA and FQGNSA. This CDR3 comprises 15 residues. Trimming took off 1 base at V and 7 bases at J, with 16 bases between the two ends. CDR3 in DNA: TGTGCCAGCAGCTTAGTAGGACGACAGGATGGTGGCTACACCTTC. Translated, it gives CASSLVGRQDGGYTF.

The V and J genes are TRBV18 and TRBJ2-7; possibly TRBD1 for D (6 bases). V shed 1 base and J shed 6 bases, with 10 bases lying between them. Germline assignment: CDR1 KGHSH and CDR2 LQKENI. There are 13 residues in the CDR3. CDR3 protein: CASSPREGGEQYF. In nucleotides, the CDR3 is TGTGCCAGCTCACCACGGGAAGGGGGCGAGCAGTACTTC.

The chain carries TRBV9 and TRBJ1-1, with TRBD1 as a possible D gene (6 bases). Trimming removed 4 bases at V and 7 bases at J, with 20 bases between. CDR1 SGDLS and CDR2 YYNGEE come from the germline V gene. CDR3 length equals 15 residues. CDR3 loop: CASSTLGSQGNEAFF. Here the CDR3 DNA reads TGTGCCAGCAGCACCCTAGGGTCCCAGGGGAATGAAGCTTTCTTT.

This clone was observed a single time. CDR3 in DNA: TGTGCCAGCAGAAGCGGCGGGACATCGGGGGGCCTGGTCACTGAAGCTTTCTTT. Amino acids: CASRSGGTSGGLVTEAFF. This sequence joins TRBV27 and TRBJ1-1; the D gene is possibly TRBD1 (6 bases). Trimming pared 6 bases from V and 4 bases from J, leaving 27 bases between. Germline values: CDR1 MNHEY, CDR2 SMNVEV (reference sequence). The CDR3 loop spans 18 amino acids.

The gene calls are TRBV4-2 and TRBJ2-1; 8 positions match TRBD2. Per the germline V gene, CDR1 is LGHNA and CDR2 is YNFKEQ. The junction had 2 bases not matched to a gene; V was cut back by 3 bases and J by 4 bases. This CDR3 spans 14 amino acids. The CDR3: CASSHTGGYNEQFF. CDR3 coding DNA: TGTGCCAGCAGCCACACGGGAGGGTACAATGAGCAGTTCTTC.